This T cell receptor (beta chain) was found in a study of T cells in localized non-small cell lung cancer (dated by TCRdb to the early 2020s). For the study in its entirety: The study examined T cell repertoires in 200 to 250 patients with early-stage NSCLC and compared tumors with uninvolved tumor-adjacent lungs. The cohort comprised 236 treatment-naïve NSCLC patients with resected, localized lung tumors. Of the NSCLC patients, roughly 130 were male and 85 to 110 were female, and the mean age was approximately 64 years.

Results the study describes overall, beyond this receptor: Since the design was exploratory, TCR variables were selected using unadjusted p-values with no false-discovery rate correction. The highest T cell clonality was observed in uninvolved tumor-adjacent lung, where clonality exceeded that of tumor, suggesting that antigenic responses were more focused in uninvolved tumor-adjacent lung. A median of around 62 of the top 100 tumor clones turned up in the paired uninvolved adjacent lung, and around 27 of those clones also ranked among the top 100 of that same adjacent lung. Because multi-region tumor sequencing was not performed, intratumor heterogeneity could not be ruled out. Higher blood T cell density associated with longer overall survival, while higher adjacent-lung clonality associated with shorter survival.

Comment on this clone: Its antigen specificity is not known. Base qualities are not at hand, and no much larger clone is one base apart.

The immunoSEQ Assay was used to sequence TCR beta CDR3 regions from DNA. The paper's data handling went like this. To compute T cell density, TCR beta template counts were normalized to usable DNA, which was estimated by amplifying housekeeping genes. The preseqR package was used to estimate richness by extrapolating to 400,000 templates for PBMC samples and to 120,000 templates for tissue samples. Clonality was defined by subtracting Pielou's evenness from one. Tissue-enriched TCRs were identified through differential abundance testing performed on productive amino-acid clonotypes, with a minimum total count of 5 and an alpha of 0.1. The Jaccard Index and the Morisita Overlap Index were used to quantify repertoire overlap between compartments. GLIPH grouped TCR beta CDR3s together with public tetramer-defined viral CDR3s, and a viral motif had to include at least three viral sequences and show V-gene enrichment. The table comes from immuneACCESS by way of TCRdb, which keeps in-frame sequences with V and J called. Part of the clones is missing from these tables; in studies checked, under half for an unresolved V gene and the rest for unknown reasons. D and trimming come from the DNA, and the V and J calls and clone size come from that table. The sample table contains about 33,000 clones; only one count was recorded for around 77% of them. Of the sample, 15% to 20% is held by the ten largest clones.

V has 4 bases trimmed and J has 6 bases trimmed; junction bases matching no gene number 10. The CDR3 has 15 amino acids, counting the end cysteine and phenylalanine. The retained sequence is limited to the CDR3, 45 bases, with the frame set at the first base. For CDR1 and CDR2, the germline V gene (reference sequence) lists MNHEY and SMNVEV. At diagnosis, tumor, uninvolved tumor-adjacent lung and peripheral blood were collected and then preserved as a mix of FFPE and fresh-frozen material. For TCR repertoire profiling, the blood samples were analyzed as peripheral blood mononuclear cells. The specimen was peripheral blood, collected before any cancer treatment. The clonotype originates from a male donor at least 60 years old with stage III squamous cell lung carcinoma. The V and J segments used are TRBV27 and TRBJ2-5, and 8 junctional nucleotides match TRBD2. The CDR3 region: CASSSISGTPQTQYF. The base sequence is TGTGCCAGCAGTTCGATTAGCGGGACCCCACAGACCCAGTACTTC.